This paragraph covers one T cell receptor beta chain sequence. This record comes from a study of CD8 T cells in Susac syndrome. Random hexamers primed reverse transcription of roughly 0.5 to 1 ug RNA. TCRdb analysed the immunoSEQ multiplex PCR reads with MiXCR anew, one entry per CDR3 protein. The sample has about 200,000 distinct CDR3 sequences; roughly 95% are singletons. CDR3 length equals 14 residues. Germline V lookup: CDR1 DFQATT, CDR2 SNEGSKA (reference sequence). V lost 5 bases to trimming and J lost 3 bases; unmatched junction nucleotides: 5. CD8+ and CD4+ T cells from blood underwent TCR beta sequencing.

J is TRBJ2-7 and V is TRBV20-1; TRBD2 matches at 12 bases. Sequencing was done on a sample of CD4+ T cells from PBMCs. This TCR derives from a human donor in good health. In nucleotides, the CDR3 is TGCAGTGCTGAGACTAGCGGGGGAATCTACGAGCAGTACTTC. Its protein is CSAETSGGIYEQYF.